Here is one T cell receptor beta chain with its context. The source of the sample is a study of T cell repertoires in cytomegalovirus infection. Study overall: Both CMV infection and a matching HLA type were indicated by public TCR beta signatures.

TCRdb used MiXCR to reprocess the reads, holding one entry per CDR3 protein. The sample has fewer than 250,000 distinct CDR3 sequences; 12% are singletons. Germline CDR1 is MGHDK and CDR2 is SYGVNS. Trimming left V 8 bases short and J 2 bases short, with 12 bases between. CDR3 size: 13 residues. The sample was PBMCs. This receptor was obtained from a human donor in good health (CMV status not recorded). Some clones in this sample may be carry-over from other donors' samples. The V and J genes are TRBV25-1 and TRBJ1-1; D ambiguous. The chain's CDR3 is CASLADLNTEAFF. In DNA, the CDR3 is TGTGCCAGCCTCGCGGATCTAAACACTGAAGCTTTCTTT.